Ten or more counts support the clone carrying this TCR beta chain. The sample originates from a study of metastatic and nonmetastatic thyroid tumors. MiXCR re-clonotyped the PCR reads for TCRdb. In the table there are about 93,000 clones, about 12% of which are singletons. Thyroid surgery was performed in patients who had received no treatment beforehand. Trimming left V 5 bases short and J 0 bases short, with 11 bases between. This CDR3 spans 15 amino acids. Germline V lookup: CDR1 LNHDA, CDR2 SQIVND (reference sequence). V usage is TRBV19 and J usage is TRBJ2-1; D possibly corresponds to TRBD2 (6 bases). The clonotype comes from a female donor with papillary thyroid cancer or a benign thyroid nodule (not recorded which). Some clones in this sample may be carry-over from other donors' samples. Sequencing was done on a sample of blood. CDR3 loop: CASSLEGVSYNEQFF. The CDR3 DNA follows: TGTGCCAGTAGTTTGGAGGGTGTCTCCTACAATGAGCAGTTCTTC. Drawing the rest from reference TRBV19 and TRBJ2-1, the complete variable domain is DGGITQSPKYLFRKEGQNVTLSCEQNLNHDAMYWYRQDPGQGLRLIYYSQIVNDFQKGDIAEGYSVSREKKESFPLTVTSAQKNPTAFYLCASSLEGVSYNEQFFGPGTRLTVL.